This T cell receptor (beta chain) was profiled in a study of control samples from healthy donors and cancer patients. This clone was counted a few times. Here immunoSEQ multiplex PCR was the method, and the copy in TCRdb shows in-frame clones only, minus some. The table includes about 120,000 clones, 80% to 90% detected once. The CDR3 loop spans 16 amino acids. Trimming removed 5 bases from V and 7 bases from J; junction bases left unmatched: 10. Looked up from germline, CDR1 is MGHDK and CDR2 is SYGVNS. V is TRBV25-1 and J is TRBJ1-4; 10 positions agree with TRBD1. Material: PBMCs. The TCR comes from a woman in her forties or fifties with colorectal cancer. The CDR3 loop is CASSQDRGEVREKLFF. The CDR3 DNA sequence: TGTGCCAGCAGTCAGGACAGGGGGGAGGTTCGTGAAAAACTGTTTTTT.